The T cell receptor (beta chain) described here comes from a study of blood T cell repertoires in COVID-19. The wider study: Acute and convalescent COVID-19 specimens originated in the United States, Italy and Spain. The cDNA or gDNA used as material had been derived from T cells, B-cell-depleted T cells, or PBMCs.

As processed by the authors: Amplification with reference gene primers provided the estimates of nucleated cell counts. The table came from immunoSEQ multiplex PCR; TCRdb's copy has only in-frame clones and leaves some out. D and trimming were read from the DNA, whereas the V and J calls and clone size are those reported in that table. The sample contains approximately 78,000 clones, less than 85% of which appear only once. This TCR derives from an elderly woman with acute or convalescent COVID-19. Source material: peripheral blood.

In DNA form, the CDR3 reads TGCGCCAGCAGCCTAGGGGACAGGCCCTACGAGCAGTACTTC. It specifies CASSLGDRPYEQYF. This chain connects TRBV5-1 to TRBJ2-7, with 8 bases matching TRBD1. The CDR3 runs to 14 residues. Germline lookup yields CDR1 SGHRS and CDR2 YFSETQ. The V gene end was trimmed by 4 bases and the J gene end by 2 bases; junction bases not matched to a gene: 5. Full variable domain (remainder filled in from reference TRBV5-1 and TRBJ2-7): KAGVTQTPRYLIKTRGQQVTLSCSPISGHRSVSWYQQTPGQGLQFLFEYFSETQRNKGNFPGRFSGRQFSNSRSEMNVSTLELGDSALYLCASSLGDRPYEQYFGPGTRLTVT.